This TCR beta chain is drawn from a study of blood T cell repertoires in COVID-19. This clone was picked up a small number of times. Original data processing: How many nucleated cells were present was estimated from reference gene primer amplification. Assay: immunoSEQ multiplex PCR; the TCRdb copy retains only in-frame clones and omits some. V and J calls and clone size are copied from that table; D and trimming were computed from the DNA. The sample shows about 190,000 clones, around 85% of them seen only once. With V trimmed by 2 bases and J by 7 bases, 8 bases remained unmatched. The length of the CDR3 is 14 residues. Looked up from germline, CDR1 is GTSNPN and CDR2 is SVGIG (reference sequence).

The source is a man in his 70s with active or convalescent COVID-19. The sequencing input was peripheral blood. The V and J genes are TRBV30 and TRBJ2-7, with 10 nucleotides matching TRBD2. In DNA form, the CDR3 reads TGTGCCTGGAGTCCTAGCGGGGGCCGGGATGAGCAGTACTTC. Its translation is CAWSPSGGRDEQYF. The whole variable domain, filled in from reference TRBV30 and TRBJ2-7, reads SQTIHQWPATLVQPVGSPLSLECTVEGTSNPNLYWYRQAAGRGLQLLFYSVGIGQISSEVPQNLSASRPQDRQFILSSKKLLLSDSGFYLCAWSPSGGRDEQYFGPGTRLTVT.